A single sample gave rise to the 2 T cell receptor beta chains below, sequenced in a study of Ad26.COV2.S vaccination and SARS-CoV-2 variants. TCRdb's copy holds only in-frame clones and misses some; the assay was immunoSEQ multiplex PCR. The sample carries fewer than 50,000 clones, roughly 83% recorded once. The material sequenced was peripheral blood, taken after recovery from COVID-19. The receptors here all came from a human donor who had recovered from COVID-19.

This chain links TRBV18 with TRBJ2-1; D may be TRBD2 (5 bases). Trimming took 2 bases from V and 0 from J, leaving 8 bases between them. Looked up from germline, CDR1 is KGHSH and CDR2 is LQKENI. The CDR3 has 15 residues. CDR3 region: CASSPLEGSYNEQFF. CDR3 nucleotides: TGTGCCAGCTCACCATTAGAGGGCTCCTACAATGAGCAGTTCTTC.

The genes are TRBV5-1 and TRBJ1-2; D is perhaps TRBD1 (6 bases). The CDR3 has 15 residues. With 0 bases removed from V and 2 bases from J, the gap between germline ends came to 11 bases. Per germline, CDR1 SGHRS and CDR2 YFSETQ. CDR3 protein: CASSLVVGANYGYTF. The CDR3 region has the DNA TGCGCCAGCAGCTTGGTGGTGGGGGCGAACTATGGCTACACCTTC.